The count of the clone carrying this T cell receptor (beta chain) is one. J gave up 6 bases and V 7 bases, and 11 bases lay outside the gene matches. CDR1 MNHEY and CDR2 SVGAGI come from the germline V gene. This CDR3 has 15 residues. The sample belongs to a study of OX40 agonist ivuxolimab in advanced cancers. Data came from immunoSEQ multiplex PCR; TCRdb stores just in-frame clones and leaves some out. Of around 70,000 clones detected, 70% to 90% appear once; the ten largest clones hold over 4.5%. Sequenced here: CD4+ or CD8+ T cells sorted from blood, sampled in a trial of the OX40 agonist ivuxolimab. The chain has TRBV6-5 and TRBJ2-1; the match to TRBD2 covers 8 bases. This TCR derives from an adult with an advanced solid tumor such as melanoma, head and neck, liver or kidney cancer. This chain's CDR3 is CASILRAGGLNEQFF. In DNA, the CDR3 is TGTGCCAGCATTCTACGGGCGGGGGGCCTCAATGAGCAGTTCTTC.